This TCR beta chain was documented in a study of blood T cell repertoires in COVID-19. This CDR3 spans 15 amino acids. Germline V gives CDR1 LGHDT, CDR2 YNNKEL (reference sequence). V gave up 5 bases and J gave up 1 base; unmatched junction bases: 7. Profiling relied on immunoSEQ multiplex PCR, and the TCRdb table lists in-frame clones only, not all of them. The table includes a few hundred thousand clones, about 80% detected once. V and J are TRBV3-1 (or the pseudogene TRBV3-2) and TRBJ2-5; TRBD2 aligns across 7 bases. This clonotype originated in a person aged 70 to 85 with COVID-19, enrolled during active disease. The specimen was peripheral blood. CDR3 amino acids: CASSGKTSLQETQYF. The CDR3, as DNA: TGTGCCAGCAGCGGAAAGACTAGCCTCCAAGAGACCCAGTACTTC.